The rows below give T cell receptor beta chains drawn from one sample of a study of shared clonotypes between healthy human individuals. The assay was immunoSEQ multiplex PCR, and TCRdb's table has in-frame clones only and misses some. The repertoire consists of about 2.4 million clones, with 80% to 95% occurring once and the leading ten covering 0.35% to 0.45%. Sequenced sample: naive CD4+ T cells from PBMCs. The receptors originated from a man between 18 and 35 years old in good health. Some clones in this sample may be carry-over from other donors' samples. The CDR3 runs from the conserved cysteine through the conserved F or W. The D gene is left open where the match is weak. Clone size is not always given. Where it is, it says once, few, many or a class for expanded clones.

d_gene: NA
v_gene: TRBV27
j_gene: TRBJ1-2
abundance: NA
CDR3aa: CASSFGGTFNYGYTF
CDR3nt: TGTGCCAGCAGTTTCGGGGGGACATTTAACTATGGCTACACCTTC

d_gene: TRBD2
v_gene: TRBV4-2
j_gene: TRBJ2-1
abundance: NA
CDR3aa: CASSQGLAGGNEQFF
CDR3nt: TGTGCCAGCAGCCAAGGGCTAGCGGGAGGGAATGAGCAGTTCTTC

d_gene: NA
v_gene: TRBV2
j_gene: TRBJ1-1
abundance: NA
CDR3aa: CASSPTGLNTEAFF
CDR3nt: TGTGCCAGCAGCCCTACAGGGTTGAACACTGAAGCTTTCTTT

d_gene: NA
v_gene: TRBV6-4
j_gene: TRBJ1-2
abundance: NA
CDR3aa: CASSETAGARGYTF
CDR3nt: TGTGCCAGCAGTGAAACGGCAGGGGCGAGAGGCTACACCTTC

d_gene: NA
v_gene: TRBV5-6
j_gene: TRBJ1-3
abundance: NA
CDR3aa: CASSWGRNTIYF
CDR3nt: TGTGCCAGCAGCTGGGGTAGAAACACCATATATTTT

d_gene: NA
v_gene: TRBV5-5
j_gene: TRBJ2-1
abundance: NA
CDR3aa: CASSLGRLGGNEQFF
CDR3nt: TGTGCCAGCAGCTTGGGCCGACTAGGAGGCAATGAGCAGTTCTTC

d_gene: NA
v_gene: TRBV11-3
j_gene: TRBJ2-7
abundance: NA
CDR3aa: CASSLQGYGEQYF
CDR3nt: TGTGCCAGCAGCTTACAGGGTTATGGGGAGCAGTACTTC

d_gene: TRBD1
v_gene: TRBV25-1
j_gene: TRBJ2-3
abundance: once
CDR3aa: CASSVQGAADTQYF
CDR3nt: TGTGCCAGCAGTGTCCAGGGGGCCGCGGATACGCAGTATTTT

d_gene: NA
v_gene: TRBV27
j_gene: TRBJ1-3
abundance: NA
CDR3aa: CASSPGRGNTIYF
CDR3nt: TGTGCCAGCAGTCCCGGTCGGGGAAACACCATATATTTT

d_gene: NA
v_gene: TRBV7-9
j_gene: TRBJ2-3
abundance: NA
CDR3aa: CASTAWGTDTQYF
CDR3nt: TGTGCCAGCACCGCATGGGGCACAGATACGCAGTATTTT

d_gene: TRBD2
v_gene: TRBV11-2
j_gene: TRBJ2-5
abundance: NA
CDR3aa: CASSLGLAGVGETQYF
CDR3nt: TGTGCCAGCAGCTTAGGACTAGCGGGAGTTGGAGAGACCCAGTACTTC

d_gene: NA
v_gene: TRBV29-1
j_gene: TRBJ2-3
abundance: NA
CDR3aa: CSVEARDFTNTQYF
CDR3nt: TGCAGCGTTGAAGCCCGGGACTTCACAAATACGCAGTATTTT

d_gene: TRBD1
v_gene: TRBV29-1
j_gene: TRBJ2-5
abundance: NA
CDR3aa: CSAVLGTGGEETQYF
CDR3nt: TGCAGCGCCGTTCTCGGGACAGGGGGGGAGGAGACCCAGTACTTC

d_gene: NA
v_gene: TRBV2
j_gene: TRBJ2-1
abundance: NA
CDR3aa: CASSEWSVGEQFF
CDR3nt: TGTGCCAGCAGTGAATGGAGTGTTGGTGAGCAGTTCTTC

d_gene: TRBD1
v_gene: TRBV15
j_gene: TRBJ1-1
abundance: NA
CDR3aa: CATSSIQGATEAFF
CDR3nt: TGTGCCACCAGCAGCATACAGGGGGCCACTGAAGCTTTCTTT

d_gene: NA
v_gene: TRBV28
j_gene: TRBJ1-1
abundance: NA
CDR3aa: CASITPGEWTEAFF
CDR3nt: TGTGCCAGCATTACTCCCGGGGAATGGACTGAAGCTTTCTTT

d_gene: NA
v_gene: TRBV6-5
j_gene: TRBJ1-2
abundance: NA
CDR3aa: CASSNSRGYTF
CDR3nt: TGTGCCAGCAGTAATTCGCGAGGCTACACCTTC

d_gene: TRBD1
v_gene: TRBV7-4
j_gene: TRBJ2-2
abundance: NA
CDR3aa: CAGQHQGEPNTGELFF
CDR3nt: TGTGCCGGACAACATCAGGGGGAGCCGAACACCGGGGAGCTGTTTTTT

d_gene: NA
v_gene: TRBV6-5
j_gene: TRBJ1-6
abundance: NA
CDR3aa: CASSYRAGSPLHF
CDR3nt: TGTGCCAGCAGTTACCGAGCCGGTTCACCCCTCCACTTT

d_gene: NA
v_gene: TRBV27
j_gene: TRBJ2-6
abundance: NA
CDR3aa: CASSSFRISGANVLTF
CDR3nt: TGTGCCAGCTCCTCCTTCAGGATCTCTGGGGCCAACGTCCTGACTTTC

d_gene: NA
v_gene: TRBV27
j_gene: TRBJ2-7
abundance: NA
CDR3aa: CASSFESGYGSYEQYF
CDR3nt: TGTGCCAGCAGTTTTGAGTCAGGTTACGGGTCCTACGAGCAGTACTTC

d_gene: NA
v_gene: TRBV19
j_gene: TRBJ1-2
abundance: few
CDR3aa: CASNLWGADGYTF
CDR3nt: TGTGCCAGTAATTTGTGGGGCGCCGATGGCTACACCTTC

d_gene: TRBD1
v_gene: TRBV5-1
j_gene: TRBJ1-2
abundance: NA
CDR3aa: CASGYPPGQGRDGYTF
CDR3nt: TGCGCCAGCGGCTATCCACCGGGACAGGGTAGGGATGGCTACACCTTC

d_gene: TRBD1
v_gene: TRBV5-1
j_gene: TRBJ2-7
abundance: NA
CDR3aa: CASSPGTATVYEQYF
CDR3nt: TGCGCCAGCAGCCCAGGGACAGCCACAGTCTACGAGCAGTACTTC

d_gene: TRBD1
v_gene: TRBV6-5
j_gene: TRBJ2-7
abundance: NA
CDR3aa: CASSPDRGRSYEQYF
CDR3nt: TGTGCCAGCAGCCCTGACAGGGGGCGATCCTACGAGCAGTACTTC

d_gene: NA
v_gene: TRBV7-2
j_gene: TRBJ1-4
abundance: NA
CDR3aa: CASTLRGGTNEKLFF
CDR3nt: TGTGCCAGCACCCTCCGGGGGGGAACTAATGAAAAACTGTTTTTT

d_gene: NA
v_gene: TRBV28
j_gene: TRBJ2-7
abundance: NA
CDR3aa: CASRPTGAPYEQYF
CDR3nt: TGTGCCAGCAGGCCCACAGGAGCCCCCTACGAGCAGTACTTC

d_gene: TRBD2
v_gene: TRBV28
j_gene: TRBJ2-3
abundance: NA
CDR3aa: CASRTAGGYTDTQYF
CDR3nt: TGTGCCAGCCGGACGGCGGGAGGCTACACAGATACGCAGTATTTT

d_gene: NA
v_gene: TRBV7-9
j_gene: TRBJ2-1
abundance: NA
CDR3aa: CASSLLSGTPYNEQFF
CDR3nt: TGTGCCAGCAGCTTATTATCCGGGACACCATACAATGAGCAGTTCTTC

d_gene: NA
v_gene: TRBV9
j_gene: TRBJ2-2
abundance: NA
CDR3aa: CASSPRWISGLGGTGELFF
CDR3nt: TGTGCCAGCAGCCCCCGGTGGATAAGCGGGTTGGGGGGCACCGGGGAGCTGTTTTTT

d_gene: NA
v_gene: TRBV28
j_gene: TRBJ1-1
abundance: NA
CDR3aa: CASSLYRTEAFF
CDR3nt: TGTGCCAGCAGTTTATACAGAACTGAAGCTTTCTTT

d_gene: TRBD1
v_gene: TRBV18
j_gene: TRBJ2-2
abundance: NA
CDR3aa: CASSPYRGKPGELFF
CDR3nt: TGTGCCAGCTCACCATACAGGGGGAAACCCGGGGAGCTGTTTTTT

d_gene: TRBD2
v_gene: TRBV10-3
j_gene: TRBJ2-5
abundance: NA
CDR3aa: CAISPGTSGPQETQYF
CDR3nt: TGTGCCATCAGTCCAGGGACTAGCGGGCCCCAAGAGACCCAGTACTTC

d_gene: NA
v_gene: TRBV18
j_gene: TRBJ1-2
abundance: NA
CDR3aa: CASSPTLIRENYGYTF
CDR3nt: TGTGCCAGCTCACCAACTCTGATCCGCGAGAACTATGGCTACACCTTC

d_gene: TRBD2
v_gene: TRBV2
j_gene: TRBJ2-2
abundance: NA
CDR3aa: CASSTSGLHTGELFF
CDR3nt: TGTGCCAGCAGTACTAGCGGGCTTCACACCGGGGAGCTGTTTTTT

d_gene: NA
v_gene: TRBV27
j_gene: TRBJ2-4
abundance: NA
CDR3aa: CASSPYLRGSGLAKNIQYF
CDR3nt: TGTGCCAGCAGTCCCTACTTGAGAGGTTCGGGTTTAGCCAAAAACATTCAGTACTTC

d_gene: NA
v_gene: TRBV27
j_gene: TRBJ2-5
abundance: NA
CDR3aa: CASSPNRSSQETQYF
CDR3nt: TGTGCCAGCAGTCCTAACAGGAGCTCCCAAGAGACCCAGTACTTC

d_gene: NA
v_gene: TRBV9
j_gene: TRBJ2-7
abundance: NA
CDR3aa: CASSTQGGYEQYF
CDR3nt: TGTGCCAGCAGCACGCAAGGGGGCTACGAGCAGTACTTC

d_gene: TRBD1
v_gene: TRBV13
j_gene: TRBJ2-1
abundance: NA
CDR3aa: CASSLTPTGSTYNEQFF
CDR3nt: TGTGCCAGCAGCCTAACACCGACAGGGAGTACCTACAATGAGCAGTTCTTC

d_gene: TRBD1
v_gene: TRBV5-4
j_gene: TRBJ1-2
abundance: NA
CDR3aa: CASSSPSPGQWTGYTF
CDR3nt: TGTGCCAGCAGCTCCCCTTCACCGGGACAGTGGACTGGCTACACCTTC

d_gene: NA
v_gene: TRBV30
j_gene: TRBJ2-5
abundance: NA
CDR3aa: CAWSRRGLETQYF
CDR3nt: TGTGCCTGGAGTCGGAGGGGGCTGGAGACCCAGTACTTC

d_gene: NA
v_gene: TRBV14
j_gene: TRBJ2-7
abundance: NA
CDR3aa: CASSQEGYEQYF
CDR3nt: TGTGCCAGCAGCCAAGAAGGCTACGAGCAGTACTTC

d_gene: NA
v_gene: TRBV28
j_gene: TRBJ2-5
abundance: NA
CDR3aa: CASSGPFWEQYF
CDR3nt: TGTGCCAGCAGTGGACCCTTCTGGGAGCAGTACTTC

d_gene: TRBD2
v_gene: TRBV2
j_gene: TRBJ2-1
abundance: NA
CDR3aa: CASSEGTSGRAVFF
CDR3nt: TGTGCCAGCAGTGAGGGGACTAGCGGGAGGGCCGTGTTCTTC

d_gene: NA
v_gene: TRBV28
j_gene: TRBJ1-1
abundance: NA
CDR3aa: CATTPTGHGENTEAFF
CDR3nt: TGTGCCACCACACCCACCGGGCACGGGGAGAACACTGAAGCTTTCTTT

d_gene: TRBD1
v_gene: TRBV7-9
j_gene: TRBJ2-2
abundance: NA
CDR3aa: CASSLGETGVAGELFF
CDR3nt: TGTGCCAGCAGCTTAGGGGAGACAGGGGTCGCCGGGGAGCTGTTTTTT

d_gene: NA
v_gene: TRBV15
j_gene: TRBJ1-4
abundance: NA
CDR3aa: CATSRGRAGEKLFF
CDR3nt: TGTGCCACCAGCAGAGGGAGGGCGGGTGAAAAACTGTTTTTT

d_gene: NA
v_gene: TRBV6-5
j_gene: TRBJ1-1
abundance: few
CDR3aa: CASSRRSVNTEAFF
CDR3nt: TGTGCCAGCAGCCGCCGGTCGGTGAACACTGAAGCTTTCTTT

d_gene: NA
v_gene: TRBV28
j_gene: TRBJ1-5
abundance: NA
CDR3aa: CASSLFGPRDQPQHF
CDR3nt: TGTGCCAGCAGTTTATTTGGACCACGCGATCAGCCCCAGCATTTT